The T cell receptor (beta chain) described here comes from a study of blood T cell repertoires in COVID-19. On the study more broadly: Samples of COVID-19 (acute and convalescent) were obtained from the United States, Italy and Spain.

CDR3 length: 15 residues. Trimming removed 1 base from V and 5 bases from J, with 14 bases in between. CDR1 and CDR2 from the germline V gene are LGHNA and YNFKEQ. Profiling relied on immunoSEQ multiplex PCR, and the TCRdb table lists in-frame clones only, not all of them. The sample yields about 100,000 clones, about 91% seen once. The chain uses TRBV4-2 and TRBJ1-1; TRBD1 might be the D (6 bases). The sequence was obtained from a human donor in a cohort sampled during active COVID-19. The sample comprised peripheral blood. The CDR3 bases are TGTGCCAGCAGCCAAGCCGGACAGTGGGGGACTGAAGCTTTCTTT. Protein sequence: CASSQAGQWGTEAFF.